In this sample, the clone carrying this T cell receptor (beta chain) turned up a few times. Antigen unknown. V gave up 1 base and J gave up 0 bases, with 10 bases separating them. The CDR3 runs 16 residues. This sample was included in a study of T cell repertoires in cytomegalovirus infection. Looking at the study overall: Alongside well-studied HLA-B-restricted CMV epitopes, recently identified HLA-C-restricted CMV epitopes were also used. Regarding the study as a whole: In two of eight donors, the top clonotype was HLA-C-restricted CMV-specific.

TCRdb reprocessed the reads via MiXCR and lists one record per CDR3 protein. The table records around 900,000 distinct CDR3 sequences, roughly 30% of them present only once. The sequenced sample was cultured CD8+ T cells from PBMCs, obtained from culture after CMV antigen stimulation. V and J are TRBV12-3 or TRBV12-4 and TRBJ2-1; TRBD1 might be the D (6 bases). The TCR originated in a human donor in good health (CMV status not recorded). Some clones in this sample may be carry-over from other donors' samples. The CDR3 loop reads CASSLVAQGSYNEQFF. For the CDR3, the DNA is TGTGCCAGCAGTTTAGTGGCACAGGGCTCCTACAATGAGCAGTTCTTC.